A selection of T cell receptor beta chains follows, all from one sample in a study of T-cell reconstitution after alpha-beta-depleted transplantation in children. TCRdb re-derived calls from the PCR reads in MiXCR, one entry per CDR3 protein. The sample carries hundreds of thousands of distinct CDR3 sequences, about 10% recorded once. Here the sequenced sample was PBMCs from the stem cell graft donor, taken from the stem cell graft. All receptors come from a human donor who donated a stem cell graft to a child with acute myeloid leukemia. Both conserved end residues are part of each CDR3. The D gene is left open where the match is weak. Rows give clone size only sometimes, using once, few, many, or a class for an expanded clone.

D gene | clone size | CDR3 length | J gene | V gene | CDR3 protein | CDR3 DNA
TRBD1 | few | 14 | TRBJ1-4 | TRBV28 | CASSSGTEAEKLFF | TGTGCCAGCAGCTCCGGGACAGAGGCTGAAAAACTGTTTTTT
- | many | 15 | TRBJ2-1 | TRBV29-1 | CSVEPQESSYNEQFF | TGCAGCGTTGAACCTCAGGAAAGCTCCTACAATGAGCAGTTCTTC
- | few | 15 | TRBJ1-4 | TRBV15 | CATSRDPATNEKLFF | TGTGCCACCAGCAGAGACCCCGCAACTAATGAAAAACTGTTTTTT
TRBD2 | - | 15 | TRBJ2-2 | TRBV9 | CASSVGLAATGELFF | TGTGCCAGCAGCGTGGGACTAGCGGCCACCGGGGAGCTGTTTTTT
- | many | 13 | TRBJ2-3 | TRBV7-8 | CASSFIAADTQYF | TGTGCCAGCAGCTTTATAGCGGCAGATACGCAGTATTTT
TRBD2 | - | 14 | TRBJ2-7 | TRBV20-1 | CSARGGGNSYEQYF | TGCAGTGCTAGAGGGGGGGGGAACTCCTACGAGCAGTACTTC
TRBD1 | - | 15 | TRBJ2-5 | TRBV29-1 | CSVIGTGGYEETQYF | TGCAGCGTTATCGGGACAGGGGGCTATGAGGAGACCCAGTACTTC
- | many | 14 | TRBJ2-1 | TRBV12-3/TRBV12-4 | CASSLGTIYNEQFF | TGTGCCAGCAGTTTAGGGACAATCTACAATGAGCAGTTCTTC
- | - | 16 | TRBJ2-3 | TRBV7-2 | CASSSLSGASTDTQYF | TGTGCCAGCAGCTCGCTTTCGGGGGCGTCGACAGATACGCAGTATTTT
- | few | 16 | TRBJ2-7 | TRBV5-6 | CASSFMAGQGWHEQYF | TGTGCCAGCAGCTTCATGGCGGGGCAGGGCTGGCACGAGCAGTACTTC
- | few | 17 | TRBJ2-1 | TRBV4-3 | CASSQDGRTQGLNEQFF | TGCGCCAGCAGCCAAGATGGGCGGACCCAAGGTTTAAATGAGCAGTTCTTC
- | - | 12 | TRBJ2-2 | TRBV29-1 | CSANIGTGELFF | TGCAGCGCAAACATAGGAACCGGGGAGCTGTTTTTT
- | few | 12 | TRBJ1-1 | TRBV5-1 | CASSPQGVRAFF | TGCGCCAGCAGCCCACAGGGCGTGAGAGCTTTCTTT
TRBD2 | - | 19 | TRBJ2-1 | TRBV2 | CASRRGGGTSGPDTNEQFF | TGTGCCAGCAGAAGGGGGGGAGGTACTAGCGGGCCTGATACCAATGAGCAGTTCTTC
- | - | 15 | TRBJ2-7 | TRBV6-5 | CASSLSLSSSYEQYF | TGTGCCAGCAGTCTTAGCCTTTCGAGCTCCTACGAGCAGTACTTC
- | - | 13 | TRBJ1-2 | TRBV5-1 | CASSLRQSGGYTF | TGCGCCAGCAGCTTACGGCAGTCGGGAGGCTACACCTTC
TRBD1 | - | 12 | TRBJ1-2 | TRBV30 | CASTGGEYGYTF | TGTGCCTCGACAGGGGGCGAATATGGCTACACCTTC
- | - | 12 | TRBJ2-7 | TRBV10-3 | CAITESPGEQYF | TGTGCCATCACCGAGAGTCCGGGAGAGCAGTACTTC
TRBD2 | many | 16 | TRBJ2-1 | TRBV6-5 | CASSYESGRATNEQFF | TGTGCCAGCAGTTACGAAAGCGGGAGGGCTACAAATGAGCAGTTCTTC
- | - | 14 | TRBJ1-1 | TRBV25-1 | CASSVSTAGAEAFF | TGTGCCAGCAGTGTCTCGACCGCGGGGGCTGAAGCTTTCTTT